These 8 T cell receptor beta chains originate from one sample sequenced in a study of T cells in Graves' hyperthyroidism and ophthalmopathy. Authors of the study amplified TCR beta CDR3 regions from RNA transcripts. HTBI primers were used for first-round RT-PCR of the TCR CDR3. TCRdb used MiXCR to reprocess the multiplex PCR reads, holding one entry per CDR3 protein. The sample shows 490,000 or so distinct CDR3 sequences, more than 15% of them seen only once. The sequencing input was blood. The receptors were sampled from a woman aged 25 to 39 with Graves' ophthalmopathy.

This clonotype was counted between two and nine times. V gene TRBV20-1 combines with J gene TRBJ2-1; 7 positions agree with TRBD2. Germline V gene data show CDR1 as DFQATT and CDR2 as SNEGSKA (reference sequence). The CDR3 contains 14 residues. V was clipped by 1 base and J by 2 bases; unmatched bases: 2. CDR3: CSARAGTTYNEQFF. The CDR3 nucleotides read TGCAGTGCTAGAGCTGGGACTACCTACAATGAGCAGTTCTTC.

On this clonotype: The germline gene is not matched at one end of the junction; a read error may be the cause. This rearrangement joins TRBV20-1 to TRBJ1-6; the D is unclear. Germline lookup yields CDR1 DFQATT and CDR2 SNEGSKA (reference sequence). The CDR3 is 14 amino acids. CDR3 DNA sequence: TGCAGTGCTAGAGATGGCAGCTCCAATTCACCCCTCTACTTT. This codes for CSARDGSSNSPLYF.

This clonotype was counted between two and nine times. V gene TRBV12-3 or TRBV12-4 combines with J gene TRBJ1-1; a weak D match, TRBD1 (6 bases). The CDR3 is 15 amino acids. Trimming removed 3 bases from V and 5 bases from J, with 16 bases in between. CDR3 loop: CASSFRGAAGTEAFF. The CDR3 DNA reads TGTGCCAGCAGTTTTAGGGGGGCTGCAGGGACTGAAGCTTTCTTT.

In this sample, this clonotype turned up many times. J is TRBJ1-2 and V is TRBV3-1; 8 bases line up with TRBD1. The CDR3 is 15 residues long. Trimming removed 1 base from V and 5 bases from J; junction bases left unmatched: 6. Germline values: CDR1 LGHDT, CDR2 YNNKEL (reference sequence). The CDR3: CASSQARGLGYGYTF. The CDR3 region has the DNA TGTGCCAGCAGCCAAGCCAGGGGGCTCGGTTATGGCTACACCTTC.

This clonotype has a handful of counts. The chain uses TRBV9 and TRBJ1-6; a possible D gene is TRBD1 (5 bases). V was pared by 5 bases and J by 13 bases, with 19 bases between. The CDR3 contains 14 residues. Germline V gene lookup returns CDR1 SGDLS and CDR2 YYNGEE. The CDR3 reads CASSQISGGSPLHF. The CDR3 DNA reads TGTGCCAGCAGTCAAATCTCCGGGGGATCCCCCCTCCACTTT.

This clonotype has a count of ten or more. The V and J genes are TRBV11-2 and TRBJ2-7; D remains unclear. V was cut by 5 bases and J by 3 bases, with 11 bases left in between. CDR1 and CDR2 from the germline V gene are SGHAT and FQNNGV. The CDR3 runs 13 residues. In DNA, the CDR3 is TGTGCCAGCAGCCATTTAAGTTACTACGAGCAGTACTTC. Amino acids: CASSHLSYYEQYF.

This clonotype was counted between two and nine times. The rearrangement joins TRBV19 to TRBJ2-2, with 8 positions matching TRBD1. This CDR3 is built from 18 residues. With 7 bases clipped from V and 5 bases from J, the junction kept 18 bases outside the gene matches. The germline V gene encodes CDR1 LNHDA and CDR2 SQIVND (reference sequence). The CDR3 region has the DNA TGTGCCAGTACCTCGATAGGACAGGGATCCTTTTGGACCGGGGAGCTGTTTTTT. It translates to CASTSIGQGSFWTGELFF.

The chain has TRBV4-1 and TRBJ2-2, with 8 bases identical to TRBD1. J lost 5 bases, V lost 1 base, and 6 bases had no gene match. Per the germline V gene, CDR1 is MGHRA and CDR2 is YSYEKL. This CDR3 is built from 16 residues. The CDR3 bases are TGCGCCAGCAGCCAAGTGGGCAGGGGGCGTACCGGGGAGCTGTTTTTT. It specifies CASSQVGRGRTGELFF.